The clone carrying this T cell receptor beta chain appeared a single time. The data derive from a study of control samples from healthy donors and cancer patients. Measured with immunoSEQ multiplex PCR; TCRdb has only the in-frame clones, and not every one. Found here are some 80,000 clones, about 87% of them singletons; the top ten hold 1.5% to 2%. The CDR3 extends over 16 amino acids. CDR1 is SGDLS and CDR2 is YYNGEE in the germline V gene. The V and J ends lost 4 bases and 4 bases respectively, with 20 bases between them. This TCR was sampled from a woman aged 55-75 years with head and neck cancer. The sequenced material came from PBMCs. The chain has TRBV9 and TRBJ1-2; a possible D gene is TRBD1 (6 bases). Here the CDR3 reads CASSFTGLERGYGYTF. The CDR3 coding sequence is TGTGCCAGCAGCTTCACAGGGTTAGAGCGCGGCTATGGCTACACCTTC.